This T cell receptor beta chain comes out of a study of glioma-infiltrating T cells. The iRepertoire nested amplicon-rescue multiplex PCR amplified TCR alpha and beta CDR3s from RNA. For one-step reverse transcription and amplification, about 85-400 ng of tissue mRNA or PBMC total RNA was used. Each CDR3 protein is one row after TCRdb ran MiXCR on the multiplex PCR reads. The data contain tens of thousands of distinct CDR3 sequences, around 37% of them singletons. This clonotype was counted many times. Its antigen is unknown. Whole-study findings and limits: Non-neoplastic patients had below-expected tissue-blood divergence, while all gliomas exceeded expectation.

V shed 5 bases and J shed 6 bases, with 13 bases lying between them. The CDR3 is 13 residues long. Germline assignment: CDR1 SEHNR and CDR2 FQNEAQ (reference sequence). The genes are TRBV7-9 and TRBJ1-1; D gene ambiguous. Sequencing was done on a sample of glioma tissue, nonneoplastic brain tissue, or PBMCs (not recorded which). This receptor was identified in a human donor with low-grade glioma or glioblastoma, undergoing nonglioma brain surgery, or in good health (not recorded which). CDR3 bases: TGTGCCAGCAGCCCTACAAGTCCCGCTGAAGCTTTCTTT. Amino acids: CASSPTSPAEAFF.